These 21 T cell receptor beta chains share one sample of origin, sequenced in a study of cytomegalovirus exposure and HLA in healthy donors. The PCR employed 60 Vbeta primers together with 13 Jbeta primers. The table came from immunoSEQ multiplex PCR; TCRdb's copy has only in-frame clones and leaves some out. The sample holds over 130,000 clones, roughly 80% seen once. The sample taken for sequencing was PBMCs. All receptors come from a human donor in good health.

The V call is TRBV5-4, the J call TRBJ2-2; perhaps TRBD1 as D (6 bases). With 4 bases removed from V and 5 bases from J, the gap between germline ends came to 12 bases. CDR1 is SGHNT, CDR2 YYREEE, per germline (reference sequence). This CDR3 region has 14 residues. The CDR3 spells CASSTGTGTGELFF. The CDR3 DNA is TGTGCCAGCAGCACAGGGACGGGAACCGGGGAGCTGTTTTTT.

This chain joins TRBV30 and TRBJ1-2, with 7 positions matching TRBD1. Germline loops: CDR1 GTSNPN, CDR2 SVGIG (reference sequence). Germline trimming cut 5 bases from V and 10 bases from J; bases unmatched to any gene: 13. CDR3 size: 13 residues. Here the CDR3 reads CAWAIGGADPYTF. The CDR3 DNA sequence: TGTGCCTGGGCTATAGGGGGCGCGGATCCCTACACCTTC.

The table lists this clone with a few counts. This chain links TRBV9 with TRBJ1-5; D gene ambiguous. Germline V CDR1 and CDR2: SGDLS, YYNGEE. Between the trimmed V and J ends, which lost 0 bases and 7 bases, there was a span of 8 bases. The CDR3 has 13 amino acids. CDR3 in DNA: TGTGCCAGCAGCGTAGGGGGAGAACAGCCCCAGCATTTT. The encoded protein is CASSVGGEQPQHF.

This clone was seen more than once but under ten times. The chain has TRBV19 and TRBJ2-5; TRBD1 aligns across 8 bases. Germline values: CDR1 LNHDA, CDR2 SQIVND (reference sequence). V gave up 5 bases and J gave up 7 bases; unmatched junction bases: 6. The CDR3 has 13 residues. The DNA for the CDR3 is TGTGCCAGTAGTCCCGGACAGGGCGGGACCCAGTACTTC. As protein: CASSPGQGGTQYF.

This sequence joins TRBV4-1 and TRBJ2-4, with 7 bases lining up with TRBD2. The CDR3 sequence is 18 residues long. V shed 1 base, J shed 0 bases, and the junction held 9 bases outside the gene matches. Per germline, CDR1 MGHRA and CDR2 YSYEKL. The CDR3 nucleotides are TGCGCCAGCAGCCAAGGTATTCAGGGAGGGATAGCCAAAAACATTCAGTACTTC. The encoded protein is CASSQGIQGGIAKNIQYF.

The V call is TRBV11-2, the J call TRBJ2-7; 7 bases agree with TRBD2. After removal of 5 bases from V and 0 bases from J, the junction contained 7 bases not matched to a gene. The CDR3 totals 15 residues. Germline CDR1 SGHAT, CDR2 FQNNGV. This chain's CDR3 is CASSQSGTSSYEQYF. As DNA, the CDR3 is TGTGCCAGCAGCCAGAGCGGGACGAGCTCCTACGAGCAGTACTTC.

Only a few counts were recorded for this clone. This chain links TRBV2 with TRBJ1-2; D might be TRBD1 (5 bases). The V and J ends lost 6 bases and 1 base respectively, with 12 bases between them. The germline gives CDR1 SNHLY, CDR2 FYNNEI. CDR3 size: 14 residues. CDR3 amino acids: CASSATTVNYGYTF. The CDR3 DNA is TGTGCCAGCAGCGCCACGACAGTTAACTATGGCTACACCTTC.

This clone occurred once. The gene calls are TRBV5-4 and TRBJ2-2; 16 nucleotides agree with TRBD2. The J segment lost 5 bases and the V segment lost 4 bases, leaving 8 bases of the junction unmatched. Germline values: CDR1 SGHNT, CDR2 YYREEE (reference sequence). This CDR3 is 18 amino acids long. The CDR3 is CASSEGLAGGPVTGELFF. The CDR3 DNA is TGTGCCAGCAGCGAGGGACTAGCGGGAGGGCCTGTAACCGGGGAGCTGTTTTTT. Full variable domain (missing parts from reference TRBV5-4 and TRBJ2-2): ETGVTQSPTHLIKTRGQQVTLRCSSQSGHNTVSWYQQALGQGPQFIFQYYREEENGRGNFPPRFSGLQFPNYSSELNVNALELDDSALYLCASSEGLAGGPVTGELFFGEGSRLTVL.

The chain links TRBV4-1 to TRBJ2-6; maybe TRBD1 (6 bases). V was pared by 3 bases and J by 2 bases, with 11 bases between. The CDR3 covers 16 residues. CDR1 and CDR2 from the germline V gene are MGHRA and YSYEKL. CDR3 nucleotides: TGCGCCAGCAGCCATCAAGGGGGTACTGGGGCCAACGTCCTGACTTTC. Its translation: CASSHQGGTGANVLTF.

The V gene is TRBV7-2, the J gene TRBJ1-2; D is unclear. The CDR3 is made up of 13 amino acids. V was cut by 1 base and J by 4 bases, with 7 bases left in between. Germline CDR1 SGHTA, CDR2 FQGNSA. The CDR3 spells CASSLVQFYGYTF. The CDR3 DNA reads TGTGCCAGCAGCTTAGTTCAGTTCTATGGCTACACCTTC.

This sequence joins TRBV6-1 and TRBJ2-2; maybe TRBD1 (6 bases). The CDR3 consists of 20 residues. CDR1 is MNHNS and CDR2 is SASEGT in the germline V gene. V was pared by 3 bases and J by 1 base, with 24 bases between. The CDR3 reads CASSDFLAGAAYMNTGELFF. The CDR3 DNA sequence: TGTGCCAGCAGTGACTTTCTTGCAGGGGCCGCCTACATGAACACCGGGGAGCTGTTTTTT.

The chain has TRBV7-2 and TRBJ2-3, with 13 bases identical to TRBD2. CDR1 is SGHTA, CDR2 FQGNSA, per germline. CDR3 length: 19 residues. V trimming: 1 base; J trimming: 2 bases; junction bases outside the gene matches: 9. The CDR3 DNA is TGTGCCAGCAGCTTAGAAGGACTAGCGGGAGTAGGAGACACAGATACGCAGTATTTT. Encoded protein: CASSLEGLAGVGDTDTQYF.

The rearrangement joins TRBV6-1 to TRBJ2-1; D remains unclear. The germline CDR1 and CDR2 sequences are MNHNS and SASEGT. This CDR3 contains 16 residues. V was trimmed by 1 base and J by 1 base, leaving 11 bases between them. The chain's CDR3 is CASSEVPSPSYNEQFF. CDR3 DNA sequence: TGTGCCAGCAGTGAAGTTCCTAGTCCATCCTACAATGAGCAGTTCTTC.

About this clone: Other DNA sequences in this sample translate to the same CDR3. Here the CDR3 reads CASSLGGNTGELFF. CDR3 sequence (DNA): TGTGCCAGCAGCCTCGGTGGTAACACCGGGGAGCTGTTTTTT. V and J are TRBV7-9 and TRBJ2-2; D unclear. Trimming left V 5 bases short and J 2 bases short, with 9 bases between. This CDR3 comprises 14 residues. Germline V lookup: CDR1 SEHNR, CDR2 FQNEAQ (reference sequence).

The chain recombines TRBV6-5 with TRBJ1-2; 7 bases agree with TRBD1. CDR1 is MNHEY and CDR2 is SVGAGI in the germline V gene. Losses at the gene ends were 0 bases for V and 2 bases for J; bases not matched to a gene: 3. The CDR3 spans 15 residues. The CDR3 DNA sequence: TGTGCCAGCAGTTACTCCCGGGACAGAAACTATGGCTACACCTTC. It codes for CASSYSRDRNYGYTF.

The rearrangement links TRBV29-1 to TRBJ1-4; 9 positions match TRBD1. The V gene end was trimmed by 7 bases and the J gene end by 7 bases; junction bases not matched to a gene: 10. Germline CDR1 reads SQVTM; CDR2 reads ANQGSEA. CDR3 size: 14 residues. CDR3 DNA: TGCAGCGCCGCGGGACAGGGCTTGGGTGAAAAACTGTTTTTT. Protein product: CSAAGQGLGEKLFF. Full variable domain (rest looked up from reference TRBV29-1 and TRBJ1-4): SAVISQKPSRDICQRGTSLTIQCQVDSQVTMMFWYRQQPGQSLTLIATANQGSEATYESGFVIDKFPISRPNLTFSTLTVSNMSPEDSSIYLCSAAGQGLGEKLFFGSGTQLSVL.

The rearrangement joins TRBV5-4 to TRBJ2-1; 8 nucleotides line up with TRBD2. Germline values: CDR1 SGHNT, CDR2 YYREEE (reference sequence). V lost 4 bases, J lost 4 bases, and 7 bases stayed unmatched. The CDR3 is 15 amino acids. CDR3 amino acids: CASSEASGFYNEQFF. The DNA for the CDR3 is TGTGCCAGCAGCGAGGCTAGCGGGTTTTACAATGAGCAGTTCTTC.

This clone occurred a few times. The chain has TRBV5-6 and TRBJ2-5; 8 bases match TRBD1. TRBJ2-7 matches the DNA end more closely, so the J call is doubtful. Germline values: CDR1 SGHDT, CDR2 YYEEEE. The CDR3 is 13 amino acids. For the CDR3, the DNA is TGTGCCAGCAGCCGGGACAGGCTCTACGAGCAGTACTTC. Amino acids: CASSRDRLYEQYF.

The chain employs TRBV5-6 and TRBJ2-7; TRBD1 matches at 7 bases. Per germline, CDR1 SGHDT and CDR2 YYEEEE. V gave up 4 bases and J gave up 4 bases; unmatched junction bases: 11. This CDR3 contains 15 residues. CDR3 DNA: TGTGCCAGCAGCCCGTTCCGGGACAGTCTATACGAGCAGTACTTC. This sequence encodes CASSPFRDSLYEQYF.

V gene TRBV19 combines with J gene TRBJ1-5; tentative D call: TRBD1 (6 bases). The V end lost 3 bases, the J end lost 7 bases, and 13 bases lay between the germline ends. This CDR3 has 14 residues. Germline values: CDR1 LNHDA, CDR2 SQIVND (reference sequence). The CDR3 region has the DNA TGTGCCAGTAGTATTGGGGGGGCCGGCCAGCCCCAGCATTTT. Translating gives CASSIGGAGQPQHF. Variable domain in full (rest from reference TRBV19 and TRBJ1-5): DGGITQSPKYLFRKEGQNVTLSCEQNLNHDAMYWYRQDPGQGLRLIYYSQIVNDFQKGDIAEGYSVSREKKESFPLTVTSAQKNPTAFYLCASSIGGAGQPQHFGDGTRLSIL.

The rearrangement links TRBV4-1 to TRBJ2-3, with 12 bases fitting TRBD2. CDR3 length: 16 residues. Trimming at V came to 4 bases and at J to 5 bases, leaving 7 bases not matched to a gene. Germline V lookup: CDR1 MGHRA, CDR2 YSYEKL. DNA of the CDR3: TGCGCCAGCAGCCGGCTTCTAGCGGGAGGGGGAGATACGCAGTATTTT. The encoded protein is CASSRLLAGGGDTQYF.